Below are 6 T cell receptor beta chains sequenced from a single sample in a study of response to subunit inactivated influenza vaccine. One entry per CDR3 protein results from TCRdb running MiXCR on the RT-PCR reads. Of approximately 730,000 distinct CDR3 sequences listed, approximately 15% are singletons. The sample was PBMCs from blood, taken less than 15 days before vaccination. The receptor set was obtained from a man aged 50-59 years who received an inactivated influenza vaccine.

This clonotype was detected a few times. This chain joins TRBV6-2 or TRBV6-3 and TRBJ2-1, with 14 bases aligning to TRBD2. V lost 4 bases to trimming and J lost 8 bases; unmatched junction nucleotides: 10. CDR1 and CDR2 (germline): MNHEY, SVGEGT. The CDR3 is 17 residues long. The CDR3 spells CASSSRLAGGRLDEQFF. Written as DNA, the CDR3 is TGTGCCAGCAGTTCGAGACTAGCGGGAGGGAGACTGGATGAGCAGTTCTTC.

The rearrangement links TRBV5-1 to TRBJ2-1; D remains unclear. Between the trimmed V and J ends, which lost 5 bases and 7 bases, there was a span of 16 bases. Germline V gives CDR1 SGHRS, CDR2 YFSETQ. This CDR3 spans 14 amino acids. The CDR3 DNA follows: TGCGCCAGCAGGGCAGAGGTAGATGGGAATGAGCAGTTCTTC. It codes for CASRAEVDGNEQFF.

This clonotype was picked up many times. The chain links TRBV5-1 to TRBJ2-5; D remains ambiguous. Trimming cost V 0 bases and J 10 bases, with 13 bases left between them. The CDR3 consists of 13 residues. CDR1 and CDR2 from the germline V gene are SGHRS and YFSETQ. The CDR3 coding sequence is TGCGCCAGCAGCTTGGAAGGCAGCGCAAACCAGTACTTC. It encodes CASSLEGSANQYF.

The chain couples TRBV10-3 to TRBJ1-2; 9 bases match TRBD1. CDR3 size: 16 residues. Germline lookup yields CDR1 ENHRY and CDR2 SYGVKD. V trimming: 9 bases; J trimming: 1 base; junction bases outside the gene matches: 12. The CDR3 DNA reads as TGTGCCATTACACCTAGCGACAGGGGGAATAACTATGGCTACACCTTC. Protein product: CAITPSDRGNNYGYTF.

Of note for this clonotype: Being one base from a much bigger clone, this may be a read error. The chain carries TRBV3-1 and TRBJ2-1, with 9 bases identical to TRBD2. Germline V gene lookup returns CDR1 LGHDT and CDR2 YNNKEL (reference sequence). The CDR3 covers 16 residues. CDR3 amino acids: CASGQERLAGNNEQFF. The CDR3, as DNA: TGTGCCAGCGGCCAAGAACGCCTAGCGGGGAATAATGAGCAGTTCTTC.

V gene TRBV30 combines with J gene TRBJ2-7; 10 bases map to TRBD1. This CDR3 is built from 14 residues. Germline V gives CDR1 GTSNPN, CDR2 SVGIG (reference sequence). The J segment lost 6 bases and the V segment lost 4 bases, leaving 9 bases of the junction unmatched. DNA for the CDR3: TGTGCCTGGAATTCGGGACAGGGGACCCTCGAGCAGTACTTC. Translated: CAWNSGQGTLEQYF.